The clone carrying this TCR beta chain turned up a few times. The antigen remains unidentified. TCRdb independently ran MiXCR on the 5' RACE reads; one entry per CDR3 protein. The repertoire has just under 600,000 distinct CDR3 sequences, approximately 13% of them found once; the top ten carry over 12%. This entry belongs to a study of T cells after yellow fever vaccination. Germline CDR1 reads SGHAT; CDR2 reads FQNNGV. V trimming: 2 bases; J trimming: 2 bases; junction bases outside the gene matches: 5. This CDR3 spans 16 amino acids. Study results and limitations: Any FACS-sorted repertoire could hold abundant clonotypes that contaminate it from the bulk population.

The clonotype comes from a man aged 25-45 years who received the YFV17D yellow fever vaccine. The J gene is TRBJ2-3, the V gene TRBV11-2, with 9 bases that match TRBD2. This specimen consisted of PBMCs, obtained on the day of the yellow fever booster vaccination. CDR3 loop: CASSLSLAGNTDTQYF. CDR3 nucleotides: TGTGCCAGCAGCTTATCCCTAGCGGGGAACACAGATACGCAGTATTTT.